What follows are 23 T cell receptor beta chains derived from one specimen sequenced in a study of blood T cell repertoires in COVID-19. The table came from immunoSEQ multiplex PCR; TCRdb's copy has only in-frame clones and leaves some out. Of around 130,000 clones listed, 65% to 85% are singletons. The source material was peripheral blood. Receptors originate from a woman older than 75 with acute or convalescent COVID-19.

The genes are TRBV6-2 or TRBV6-3 and TRBJ2-7, with 8 positions matching TRBD1. V lost 0 bases, J lost 2 bases, and 6 bases stayed unmatched. Germline V gene sequence: CDR1 MNHEY, CDR2 SVGEGT. This CDR3 region has 16 residues. The CDR3 is CASSYSKQGAPYEQYF. The CDR3 DNA reads as TGTGCCAGCAGTTACTCGAAGCAGGGGGCACCCTACGAGCAGTACTTC.

The chain recombines TRBV30 with TRBJ1-2, with 7 bases fitting TRBD1. Germline values: CDR1 GTSNPN, CDR2 SVGIG (reference sequence). Losses at the gene ends were 3 bases for V and 4 bases for J; bases not matched to a gene: 8. CDR3 length: 14 residues. The CDR3 here is CAWSGTEGPYGYTF. Here the CDR3 DNA reads TGTGCCTGGAGCGGGACAGAAGGGCCCTATGGCTACACCTTC.

This clone occurred once. The chain is built from TRBV6-2 or TRBV6-3 and TRBJ2-5; no firm D call. CDR1 is MNHEY and CDR2 is SVGEGT in the germline V gene. This CDR3 contains 16 residues. V was trimmed by 0 bases and J by 5 bases, leaving 16 bases between them. CDR3: CASSYSTAVSGETQYF. The CDR3 nucleotides are TGTGCCAGCAGTTACTCGACGGCCGTGTCCGGGGAGACCCAGTACTTC.

The J gene is TRBJ1-1, the V gene TRBV27; 9 bases match TRBD1. Germline CDR1 reads MNHEY; CDR2 reads SMNVEV (reference sequence). The J segment lost 3 bases and the V segment lost 5 bases, leaving 7 bases of the junction unmatched. The CDR3 is 15 amino acids. CDR3 sequence: CASSRSGDRDTEAFF. DNA for the CDR3: TGTGCCAGCAGTCGCTCGGGGGACAGGGACACTGAAGCTTTCTTT.

The chain uses TRBV7-8 and TRBJ1-5, with D possibly being TRBD1 (5 bases). Germline V gene sequence: CDR1 SGHVS, CDR2 FQNEAQ. The CDR3 is 16 residues long. V was cut by 4 bases and J by 0 bases, with 13 bases left in between. The CDR3 region has the DNA TGTGCCAGCAGCTACGATACAGGATATAGCAATCAGCCCCAGCATTTT. Amino acid sequence: CASSYDTGYSNQPQHF.

The chain links TRBV7-9 to TRBJ1-3, with a possible D match to TRBD1 (6 bases). The V end lost 5 bases, the J end lost 4 bases, and 21 bases lay between the germline ends. This CDR3 spans 17 amino acids. The germline V gene has CDR1 SEHNR and CDR2 FQNEAQ (reference sequence). The CDR3 reads CASSPHIGQGLGNTIYF. DNA of the CDR3: TGTGCCAGCAGCCCCCATATCGGCCAGGGGCTAGGAAACACCATATATTTT.

Only one count was recorded for this clone. The chain carries TRBV5-5 and TRBJ2-7; TRBD1 matches at 9 bases. The germline V gene has CDR1 SGHKS and CDR2 YYEKEE (reference sequence). V shed 0 bases and J 4 bases; nucleotides not matched to a gene: 8. The CDR3 is made up of 16 amino acids. The CDR3 DNA follows: TGTGCCAGCAGCTTGGCGCTGGGACAGGGCATTTACGAGCAGTACTTC. Its translation is CASSLALGQGIYEQYF. Together with reference TRBV5-5 and TRBJ2-7, the CDR3 gives the full variable domain: DAGVTQSPTHLIKTRGQQVTLRCSPISGHKSVSWYQQVLGQGPQFIFQYYEKEERGRGNFPDRFSARQFPNYSSELNVNALLLGDSALYLCASSLALGQGIYEQYFGPGTRLTVT.

The J gene is TRBJ2-1, the V gene TRBV18; TRBD2 aligns across 7 bases. The germline CDR1 and CDR2 sequences are KGHSH and LQKENI. There are 15 residues in the CDR3. The trim removed 6 bases at V and 2 bases at J, leaving 7 bases unmatched. The CDR3 reads CASSSQAGPYNEQFF. DNA for the CDR3: TGTGCCAGCTCCTCCCAAGCGGGGCCCTACAATGAGCAGTTCTTC.

To note about this clone: The same CDR3 also results from other DNA sequences found in this sample. CDR3 nucleotide sequence: TGTGCCAGCAGTTTACGGGGTGTCTATGGCTACACCTTC. As protein: CASSLRGVYGYTF. This chain uses TRBV27 with TRBJ1-2, with D unclear. Trimming removed 2 bases from V and 4 bases from J, with 8 bases in between. The CDR3 runs to 13 residues. CDR1 is MNHEY, CDR2 SMNVEV, per germline (reference sequence).

CDR3: CASSPRGGGSDTQYF. In nucleotides, the CDR3 is TGTGCCAGCAGCCCGAGGGGCGGGGGCTCAGATACGCAGTATTTT. V gene TRBV7-9 combines with J gene TRBJ2-3; perhaps TRBD2 as D (7 bases). This CDR3 has 15 amino acids. Germline lookup yields CDR1 SEHNR and CDR2 FQNEAQ (reference sequence). V lost 5 bases to trimming and J lost 4 bases, with 16 bases between them.

This rearrangement joins TRBV2 to TRBJ1-2; D is ambiguous. CDR1 is SNHLY, CDR2 FYNNEI, per germline. CDR3 length: 13 residues. Deletions cut 7 bases from V and 6 bases from J, with 15 bases between. The CDR3 sequence is CASTQTVTDGYTF. As DNA, the CDR3 is TGTGCCAGCACACAGACCGTTACGGATGGCTACACCTTC.

This clone has only one observation. The V gene is TRBV3-1 (or the pseudogene TRBV3-2), the J gene TRBJ1-5; TRBD1 might be the D (6 bases). Germline V lookup: CDR1 LGHDT, CDR2 YNNKEL (reference sequence). This CDR3 comprises 16 residues. V lost 4 bases to trimming and J lost 0 bases, with 13 bases between them. CDR3 DNA sequence: TGTGCCAGCAGCCCCGCGGACAGTTATAGCAATCAGCCCCAGCATTTT. Encoded protein: CASSPADSYSNQPQHF.

The rearrangement links TRBV7-9 to TRBJ1-3; TRBD1 matches at 9 bases. V lost 5 bases to trimming and J lost 0 bases; unmatched junction nucleotides: 11. CDR1 and CDR2 (germline): SEHNR, FQNEAQ (reference sequence). This CDR3 has 18 amino acids. CDR3 in DNA: TGTGCCAGCAGCCCCGGGACAGGGCCCAATTTCTCTGGAAACACCATATATTTT. Residues: CASSPGTGPNFSGNTIYF.

This chain connects TRBV18 to TRBJ2-7; D is perhaps TRBD1 (5 bases). This CDR3 has 17 residues. The V end lost 1 base, the J end lost 3 bases, and 19 bases lay between the germline ends. CDR1 and CDR2 (germline): KGHSH, LQKENI. The DNA for the CDR3 is TGTGCCAGCTCACCACGAGAGTCACAGGCTATCTTCTACGAGCAGTACTTC. This gives the protein CASSPRESQAIFYEQYF.

This chain links TRBV6-5 with TRBJ1-2; perhaps TRBD1 as D (5 bases). The CDR3 sequence is 13 residues long. Germline V gene sequence: CDR1 MNHEY, CDR2 SVGAGI. Trimming removed 7 bases at V and 4 bases at J, with 13 bases between. For the CDR3, the DNA is TGTGCCAGCACCGGCGGGACGACCTATGGCTACACCTTC. Amino acids: CASTGGTTYGYTF.

CDR3 nucleotides: TGCGCCAGCAGCCAAGGTGGTCGGGGGGCGGGTTACAATTCACCCCTCCACTTT. Translation gives CASSQGGRGAGYNSPLHF. V is TRBV4-3 and J is TRBJ1-6; D may be TRBD1 (6 bases). Germline V lookup: CDR1 LGHNA, CDR2 YSLEER. This CDR3 is 18 amino acids long. V lost 1 base, J lost 7 bases, and 20 bases lay in between.

The chain links TRBV19 to TRBJ2-5; D is uncertain. Germline CDR1 is LNHDA and CDR2 is SQIVND (reference sequence). The CDR3 has 11 residues. Trimming took 9 bases from V and 5 from J, leaving 10 bases between them. Here the CDR3 DNA reads TGTGCCAGCGCTTCGAGCGAGACCCAGTACTTC. Translation gives CASASSETQYF. The full variable domain, its missing parts supplied by reference TRBV19 and TRBJ2-5, is DGGITQSPKYLFRKEGQNVTLSCEQNLNHDAMYWYRQDPGQGLRLIYYSQIVNDFQKGDIAEGYSVSREKKESFPLTVTSAQKNPTAFYLCASASSETQYFGPGTRLLVL.

The V gene is TRBV27, the J gene TRBJ1-2; no clear D. The CDR3 has 15 amino acids. Germline CDR1 and CDR2: MNHEY and SMNVEV (reference sequence). V was shortened by 6 bases and J by 5 bases, with 19 bases between the two germline ends. CDR3: CASSLSRGPGYGYTF. In DNA, the CDR3 is TGTGCCAGCAGCCTCAGCCGAGGGCCCGGGTATGGCTACACCTTC.

This chain connects TRBV6-2 or TRBV6-3 to TRBJ2-7; 13 nucleotides line up with TRBD2. The germline gives CDR1 MNHEY, CDR2 SVGEGT. With 7 bases clipped from V and 0 bases from J, the junction kept 6 bases outside the gene matches. The CDR3 totals 16 residues. The CDR3 sequence is CASNPWTSGSSYEQYF. The CDR3 DNA is TGTGCCAGCAACCCATGGACTAGCGGGAGCTCCTACGAGCAGTACTTC.

The V and J genes are TRBV11-2 and TRBJ2-7, with D possibly matching TRBD2 (5 bases). V gave up 0 bases and J gave up 7 bases, with 16 bases separating them. This CDR3 has 15 residues. CDR1 and CDR2 (germline): SGHAT, FQNNGV. CDR3 in DNA: TGTGCCAGCAGCTTAGATCCCAACGGGGAGAGGGAGCAGTACTTC. Encoded protein: CASSLDPNGEREQYF. Supplemented by reference TRBV11-2 and TRBJ2-7, the full variable domain reads EAGVAQSPRYKIIEKRQSVAFWCNPISGHATLYWYQQILGQGPKLLIQFQNNGVVDDSQLPKDRFSAERLKGVDSTLKIQPAKLEDSAVYLCASSLDPNGEREQYFGPGTRLTVT.

The V gene is TRBV7-2, the J gene TRBJ1-1; the D is unclear. Germline V CDR1 and CDR2: SGHTA, FQGNSA. V was cut by 1 base and J by 4 bases, with 10 bases left in between. The CDR3 has 14 residues. The CDR3 DNA follows: TGTGCCAGCAGCTTAGACGGCGGTAGCACTGAAGCTTTCTTT. It codes for CASSLDGGSTEAFF.

This sequence joins TRBV11-3 and TRBJ2-1, with TRBD2 matching 11 bases. The CDR3 runs to 17 residues. The V gene's germline CDR1 is SGHNT and CDR2 YENEEA. J lost 5 bases, V lost 5 bases, and 11 bases had no gene match. CDR3 loop: CASSRRSGLAVDNEQFF. In DNA form, the CDR3 reads TGTGCCAGCAGCCGTAGGTCGGGACTAGCGGTAGACAATGAGCAGTTCTTC.

The CDR3 bases are TGTGCCAGCACCCCTCGGCGGGGGGCTGGGGAGCAGTACTTC. It codes for CASTPRRGAGEQYF. The chain has TRBV6-5 and TRBJ2-7, with 8 bases that match TRBD2. Unmatched junction bases numbered 12, after V lost 7 bases and J lost 7 bases. Germline assignment: CDR1 MNHEY and CDR2 SVGAGI. This CDR3 has 14 residues.